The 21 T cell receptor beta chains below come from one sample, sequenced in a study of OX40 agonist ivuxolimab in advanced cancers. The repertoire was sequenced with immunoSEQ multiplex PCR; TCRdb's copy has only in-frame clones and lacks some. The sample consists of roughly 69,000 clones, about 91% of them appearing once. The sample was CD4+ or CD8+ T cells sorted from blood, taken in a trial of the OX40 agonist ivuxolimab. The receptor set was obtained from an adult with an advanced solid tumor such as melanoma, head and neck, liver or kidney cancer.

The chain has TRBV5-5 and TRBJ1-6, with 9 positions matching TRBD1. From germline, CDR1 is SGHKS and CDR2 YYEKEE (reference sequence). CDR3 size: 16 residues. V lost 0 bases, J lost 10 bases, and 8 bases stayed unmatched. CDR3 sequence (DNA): TGTGCCAGCAGCTTGGGGACAGGGGCCTCCGGATCACCCCTCCACTTT. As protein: CASSLGTGASGSPLHF.

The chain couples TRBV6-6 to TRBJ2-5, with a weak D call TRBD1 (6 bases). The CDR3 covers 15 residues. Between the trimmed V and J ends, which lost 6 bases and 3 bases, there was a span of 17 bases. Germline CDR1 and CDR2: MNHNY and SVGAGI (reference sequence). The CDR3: CASRGRQGREETQYF. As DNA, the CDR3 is TGTGCCAGCAGGGGACGTCAGGGGCGGGAAGAGACCCAGTACTTC.

CDR3 amino acids: CASSKDRSNEKLFF. As DNA, the CDR3 is TGTGCCAGTAGTAAGGACAGATCGAATGAAAAACTGTTTTTT. J is TRBJ1-4 and V is TRBV19; perhaps TRBD1 as D (6 bases). The CDR3 is 14 residues long. Germline loops: CDR1 LNHDA, CDR2 SQIVND (reference sequence). The germline V and J ends were trimmed by 4 bases and 5 bases, with 11 bases remaining between them.

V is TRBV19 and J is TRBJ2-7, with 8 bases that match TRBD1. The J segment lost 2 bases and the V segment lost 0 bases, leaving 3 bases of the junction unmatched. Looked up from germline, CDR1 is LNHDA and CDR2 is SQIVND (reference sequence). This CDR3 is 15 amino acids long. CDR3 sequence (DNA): TGTGCCAGTAGTATAGATCGGGACAGGCCCTACGAGCAGTACTTC. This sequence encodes CASSIDRDRPYEQYF.

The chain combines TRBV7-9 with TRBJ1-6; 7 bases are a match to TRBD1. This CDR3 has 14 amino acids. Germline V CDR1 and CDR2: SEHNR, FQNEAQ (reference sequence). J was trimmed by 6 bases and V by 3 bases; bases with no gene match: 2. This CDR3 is CASSFGTANSPLHF. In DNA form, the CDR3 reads TGTGCCAGCAGCTTCGGGACAGCTAATTCACCCCTCCACTTT.

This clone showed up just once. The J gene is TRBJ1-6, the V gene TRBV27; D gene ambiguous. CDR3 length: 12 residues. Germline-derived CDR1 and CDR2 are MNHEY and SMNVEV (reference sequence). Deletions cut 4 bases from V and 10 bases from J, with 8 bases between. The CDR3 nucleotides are TGTGCCAGCAGTTACCGTGACTCACCCCTCCACTTT. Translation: CASSYRDSPLHF.

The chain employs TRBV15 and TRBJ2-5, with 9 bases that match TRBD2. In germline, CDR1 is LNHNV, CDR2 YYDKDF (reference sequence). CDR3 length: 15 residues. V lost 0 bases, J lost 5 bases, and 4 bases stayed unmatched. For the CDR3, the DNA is TGTGCCACCAGCAGAGACGCGGGGGGGCAGGAGACCCAGTACTTC. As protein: CATSRDAGGQETQYF. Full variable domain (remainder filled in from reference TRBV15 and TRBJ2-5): DAMVIQNPRYQVTQFGKPVTLSCSQTLNHNVMYWYQQKSSQAPKLLFHYYDKDFNNEADTPDNFQSRRPNTSFCFLDIRSPGLGDTAMYLCATSRDAGGQETQYFGPGTRLLVL.

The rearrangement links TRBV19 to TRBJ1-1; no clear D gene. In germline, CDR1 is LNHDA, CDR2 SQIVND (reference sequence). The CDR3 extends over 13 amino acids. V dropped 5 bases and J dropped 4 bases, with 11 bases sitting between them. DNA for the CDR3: TGTGCCAGTAGTTATGTGCCCGGCACTGAAGCTTTCTTT. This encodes CASSYVPGTEAFF.

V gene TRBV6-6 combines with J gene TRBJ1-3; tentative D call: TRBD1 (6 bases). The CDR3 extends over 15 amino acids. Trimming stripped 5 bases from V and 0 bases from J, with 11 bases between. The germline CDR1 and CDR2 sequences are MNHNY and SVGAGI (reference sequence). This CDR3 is CASSTAGVSGNTIYF. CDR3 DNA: TGTGCCAGCAGTACAGCAGGGGTCTCTGGAAACACCATATATTTT.

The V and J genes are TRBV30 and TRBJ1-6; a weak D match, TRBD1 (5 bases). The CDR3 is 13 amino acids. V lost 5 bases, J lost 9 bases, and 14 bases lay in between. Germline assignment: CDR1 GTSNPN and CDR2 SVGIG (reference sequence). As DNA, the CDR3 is TGTGCCTGGCGGGGGGGAAGCAGTTCACCCCTCCACTTT. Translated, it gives CAWRGGSSSPLHF.

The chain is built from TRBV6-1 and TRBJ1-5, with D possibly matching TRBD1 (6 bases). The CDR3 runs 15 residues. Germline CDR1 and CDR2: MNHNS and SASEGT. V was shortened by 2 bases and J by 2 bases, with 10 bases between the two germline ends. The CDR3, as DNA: TGTGCCAGCAGTGAACTCGACAGGCGCAATCAGCCCCAGCATTTT. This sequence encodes CASSELDRRNQPQHF.

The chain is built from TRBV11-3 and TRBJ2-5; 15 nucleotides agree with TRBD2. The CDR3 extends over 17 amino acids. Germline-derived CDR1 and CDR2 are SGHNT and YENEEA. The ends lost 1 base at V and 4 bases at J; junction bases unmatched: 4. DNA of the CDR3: TGTGCCAGCAGCTTAGGCGGACTAGCGGGGGGGCCAGAGACCCAGTACTTC. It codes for CASSLGGLAGGPETQYF.

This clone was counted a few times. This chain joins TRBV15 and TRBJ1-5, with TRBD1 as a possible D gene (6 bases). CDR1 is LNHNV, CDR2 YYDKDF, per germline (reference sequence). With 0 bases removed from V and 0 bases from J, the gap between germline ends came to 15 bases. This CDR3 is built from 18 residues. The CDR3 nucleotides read TGTGCCACCAGCAGAGATCTGGGGACAACCACTAGCAATCAGCCCCAGCATTTT. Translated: CATSRDLGTTTSNQPQHF. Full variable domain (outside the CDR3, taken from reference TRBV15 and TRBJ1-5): DAMVIQNPRYQVTQFGKPVTLSCSQTLNHNVMYWYQQKSSQAPKLLFHYYDKDFNNEADTPDNFQSRRPNTSFCFLDIRSPGLGDTAMYLCATSRDLGTTTSNQPQHFGDGTRLSIL.

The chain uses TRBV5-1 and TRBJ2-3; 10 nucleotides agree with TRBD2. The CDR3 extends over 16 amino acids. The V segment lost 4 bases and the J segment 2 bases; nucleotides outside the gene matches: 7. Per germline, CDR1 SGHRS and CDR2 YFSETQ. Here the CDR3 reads CASSPSLAGFTDTQYF. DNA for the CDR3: TGCGCCAGCAGCCCCTCACTAGCGGGGTTCACAGATACGCAGTATTTT. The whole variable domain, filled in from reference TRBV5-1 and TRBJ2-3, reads KAGVTQTPRYLIKTRGQQVTLSCSPISGHRSVSWYQQTPGQGLQFLFEYFSETQRNKGNFPGRFSGRQFSNSRSEMNVSTLELGDSALYLCASSPSLAGFTDTQYFGPGTRLTVL.

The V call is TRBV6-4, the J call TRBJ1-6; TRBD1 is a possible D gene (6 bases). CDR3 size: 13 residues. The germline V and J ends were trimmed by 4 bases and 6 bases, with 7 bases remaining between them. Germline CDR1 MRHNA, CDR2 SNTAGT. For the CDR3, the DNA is TGTGCCAGCAGTGCGGACAGTAATTCACCCCTCCACTTT. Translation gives CASSADSNSPLHF.

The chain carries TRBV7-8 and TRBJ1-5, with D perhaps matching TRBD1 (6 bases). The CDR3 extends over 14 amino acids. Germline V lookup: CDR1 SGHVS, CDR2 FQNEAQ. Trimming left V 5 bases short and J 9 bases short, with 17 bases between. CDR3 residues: CASSPGGGGGPQHF. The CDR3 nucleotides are TGTGCCAGCAGCCCTGGCGGAGGGGGGGGGCCCCAGCATTTT.

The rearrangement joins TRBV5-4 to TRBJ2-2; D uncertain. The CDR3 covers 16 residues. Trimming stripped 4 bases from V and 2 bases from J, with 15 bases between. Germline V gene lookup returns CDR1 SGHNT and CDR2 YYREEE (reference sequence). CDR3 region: CASSPHVWTNTGELFF. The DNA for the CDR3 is TGTGCCAGCAGCCCCCACGTGTGGACCAACACCGGGGAGCTGTTTTTT.

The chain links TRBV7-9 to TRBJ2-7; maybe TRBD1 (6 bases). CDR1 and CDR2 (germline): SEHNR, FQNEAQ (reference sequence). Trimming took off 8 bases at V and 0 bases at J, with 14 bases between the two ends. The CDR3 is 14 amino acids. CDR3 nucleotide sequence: TGTGCCAGCGGTCGGGACACCTACTCCTACGAGCAGTACTTC. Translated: CASGRDTYSYEQYF.

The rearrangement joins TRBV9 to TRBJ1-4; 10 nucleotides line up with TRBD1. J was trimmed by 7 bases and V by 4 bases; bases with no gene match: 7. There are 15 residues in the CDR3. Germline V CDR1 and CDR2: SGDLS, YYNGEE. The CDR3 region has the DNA TGTGCCAGCAGCCCTCAGACAGGGGGCAGTGAAAAACTGTTTTTT. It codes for CASSPQTGGSEKLFF.

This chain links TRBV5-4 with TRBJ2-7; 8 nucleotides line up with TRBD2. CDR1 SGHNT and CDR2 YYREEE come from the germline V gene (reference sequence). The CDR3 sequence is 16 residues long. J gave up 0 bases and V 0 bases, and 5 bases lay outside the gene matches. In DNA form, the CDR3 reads TGTGCCAGCAGCTTGGCGGGCGGGGGGACCTCCTACGAGCAGTACTTC. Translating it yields CASSLAGGGTSYEQYF.

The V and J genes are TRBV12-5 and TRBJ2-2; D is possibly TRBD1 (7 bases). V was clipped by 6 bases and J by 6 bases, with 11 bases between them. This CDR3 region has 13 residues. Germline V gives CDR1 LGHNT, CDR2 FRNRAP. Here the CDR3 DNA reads TGTGCTAGTGGGCAGGGGGGTTCCGGGGAGCTGTTTTTT. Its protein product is CASGQGGSGELFF.